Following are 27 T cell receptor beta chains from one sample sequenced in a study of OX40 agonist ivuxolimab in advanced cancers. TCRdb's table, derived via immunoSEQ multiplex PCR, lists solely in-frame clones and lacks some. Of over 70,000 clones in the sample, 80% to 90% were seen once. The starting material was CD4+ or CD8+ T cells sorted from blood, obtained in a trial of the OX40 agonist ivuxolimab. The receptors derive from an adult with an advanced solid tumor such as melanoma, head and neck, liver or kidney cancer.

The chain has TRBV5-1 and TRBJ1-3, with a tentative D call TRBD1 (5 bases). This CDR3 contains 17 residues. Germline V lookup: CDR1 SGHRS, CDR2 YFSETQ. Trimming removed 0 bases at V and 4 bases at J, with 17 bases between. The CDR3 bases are TGCGCCAGCAGCTTGGTATCGGCGTGGGGCTTCGGAAACACCATATATTTT. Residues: CASSLVSAWGFGNTIYF.

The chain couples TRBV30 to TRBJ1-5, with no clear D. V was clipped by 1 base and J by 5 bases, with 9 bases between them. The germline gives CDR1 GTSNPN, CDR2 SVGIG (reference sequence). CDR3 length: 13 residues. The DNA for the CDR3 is TGTGCCTGGAGTGGGAGAACCGATCAGCCCCAGCATTTT. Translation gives CAWSGRTDQPQHF.

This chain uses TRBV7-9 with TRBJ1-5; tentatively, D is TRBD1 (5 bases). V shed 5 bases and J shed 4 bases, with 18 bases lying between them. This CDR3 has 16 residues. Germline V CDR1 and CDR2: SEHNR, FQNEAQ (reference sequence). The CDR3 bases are TGTGCCAGCAGCGAAGACCACGGGGGAAAAAATCAGCCCCAGCATTTT. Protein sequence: CASSEDHGGKNQPQHF. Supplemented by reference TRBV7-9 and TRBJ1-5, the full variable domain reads DTGVSQNPRHKITKRGQNVTFRCDPISEHNRLYWYRQTLGQGPEFLTYFQNEAQLEKSRLLSDRFSAERPKGSFSTLEIQRTEQGDSAMYLCASSEDHGGKNQPQHFGDGTRLSIL.

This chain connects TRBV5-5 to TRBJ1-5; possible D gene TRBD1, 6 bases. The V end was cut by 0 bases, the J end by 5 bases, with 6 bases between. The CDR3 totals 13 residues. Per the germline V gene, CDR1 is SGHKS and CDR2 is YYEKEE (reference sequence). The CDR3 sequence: CASSLGTDQPQHF. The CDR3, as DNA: TGTGCCAGCAGCTTGGGGACAGATCAGCCCCAGCATTTT.

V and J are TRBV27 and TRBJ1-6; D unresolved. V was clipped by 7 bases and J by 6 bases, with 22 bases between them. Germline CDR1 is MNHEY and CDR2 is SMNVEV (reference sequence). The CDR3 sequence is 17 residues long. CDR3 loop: CASTPKDWGNPNSPLHF. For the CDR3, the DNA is TGTGCCAGCACCCCCAAAGATTGGGGTAACCCTAATTCACCCCTCCACTTT.

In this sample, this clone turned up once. In nucleotides, the CDR3 is TGTGCCAGCAGTCGACTCCTATACAATGAGCAGTTCTTC. Protein product: CASSRLLYNEQFF. The chain carries TRBV6-1 and TRBJ2-1; no clear D. Between the trimmed V and J ends, which lost 5 bases and 4 bases, there was a span of 9 bases. The length of the CDR3 is 13 residues. Germline CDR1 is MNHNS and CDR2 is SASEGT.

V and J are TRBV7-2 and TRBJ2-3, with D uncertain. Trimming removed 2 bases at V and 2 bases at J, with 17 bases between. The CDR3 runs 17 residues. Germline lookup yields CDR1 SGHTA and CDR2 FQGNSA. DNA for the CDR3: TGTGCCAGCAGCTTAAGGGCTGCCAGCGATTTCACAGATACGCAGTATTTT. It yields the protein CASSLRAASDFTDTQYF.

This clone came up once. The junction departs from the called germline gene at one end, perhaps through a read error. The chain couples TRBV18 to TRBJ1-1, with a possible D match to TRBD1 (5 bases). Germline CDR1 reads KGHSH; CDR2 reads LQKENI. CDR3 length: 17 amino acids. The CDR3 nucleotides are TGTGCCAGCTCTCCACTCTTACTGCAGGGAGGGAGCACTGAAGCTTTCTTT. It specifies CASSPLLLQGGSTEAFF.

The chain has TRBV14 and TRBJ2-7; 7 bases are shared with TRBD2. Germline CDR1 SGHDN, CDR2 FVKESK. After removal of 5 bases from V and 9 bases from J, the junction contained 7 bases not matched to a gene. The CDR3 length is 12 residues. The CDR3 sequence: CASSARLAMQYF. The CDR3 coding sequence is TGTGCCAGCAGCGCCAGACTAGCTATGCAGTACTTC.

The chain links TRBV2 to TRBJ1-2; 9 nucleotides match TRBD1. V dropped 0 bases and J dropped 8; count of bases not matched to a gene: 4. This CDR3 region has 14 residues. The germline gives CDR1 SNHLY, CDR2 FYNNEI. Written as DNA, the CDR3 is TGTGCCAGCAGTGAAGCAAGACAGGGGGGCGGCTACACCTTC. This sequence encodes CASSEARQGGGYTF.

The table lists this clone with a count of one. The CDR3 nucleotides are TGTGCCATAAGGGGTAGGATGAACACTGAAGCTTTCTTT. This gives the protein CAIRGRMNTEAFF. The chain combines TRBV6-1 with TRBJ1-1; TRBD1 is a possible D gene (5 bases). CDR3 length: 13 residues. The ends were cut back, 10 bases at V and 0 bases at J, with 12 bases in the middle. The germline CDR1 and CDR2 sequences are MNHNS and SASEGT.

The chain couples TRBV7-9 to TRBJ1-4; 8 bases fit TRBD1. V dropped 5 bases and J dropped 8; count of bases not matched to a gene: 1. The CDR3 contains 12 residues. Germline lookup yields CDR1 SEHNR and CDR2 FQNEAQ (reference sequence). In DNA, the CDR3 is TGTGCCAGCAGCCGACAGGGGGAAAAACTGTTTTTT. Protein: CASSRQGEKLFF. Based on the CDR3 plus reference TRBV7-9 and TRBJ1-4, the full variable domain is DTGVSQNPRHKITKRGQNVTFRCDPISEHNRLYWYRQTLGQGPEFLTYFQNEAQLEKSRLLSDRFSAERPKGSFSTLEIQRTEQGDSAMYLCASSRQGEKLFFGSGTQLSVL.

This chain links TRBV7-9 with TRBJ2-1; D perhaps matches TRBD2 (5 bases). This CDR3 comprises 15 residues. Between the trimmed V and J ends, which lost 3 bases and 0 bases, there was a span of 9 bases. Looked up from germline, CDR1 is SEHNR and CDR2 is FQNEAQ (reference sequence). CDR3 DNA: TGTGCCAGCAGCTTGGTAAGCGGCTCCTACAATGAGCAGTTCTTC. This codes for CASSLVSGSYNEQFF. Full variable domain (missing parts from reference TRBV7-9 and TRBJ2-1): DTGVSQNPRHKITKRGQNVTFRCDPISEHNRLYWYRQTLGQGPEFLTYFQNEAQLEKSRLLSDRFSAERPKGSFSTLEIQRTEQGDSAMYLCASSLVSGSYNEQFFGPGTRLTVL.

Written as DNA, the CDR3 is TGTGCCAGCAGCCGATACCAGGCTTACTCGACGGGGGATGAGCAGTTCTTC. Protein product: CASSRYQAYSTGDEQFF. This sequence joins TRBV7-8 and TRBJ2-1; perhaps TRBD2 as D (6 bases). Germline CDR1 reads SGHVS; CDR2 reads FQNEAQ. This CDR3 contains 17 residues. With 5 bases removed from V and 8 bases from J, the gap between germline ends came to 25 bases. Looking up the rest from reference TRBV7-8 and TRBJ2-1 gives the full variable domain: GAGVSQSPRYKVAKRGQDVALRCDPISGHVSLFWYQQALGQGPEFLTYFQNEAQLDKSGLPSDRFFAERPEGSVSTLKIQRTQQEDSAVYLCASSRYQAYSTGDEQFFGPGTRLTVL.

The CDR3 bases are TGTGCCAGCAGCTTGGTGACACCGTCCTACGAGCAGTACTTC. It codes for CASSLVTPSYEQYF. V and J are TRBV5-6 and TRBJ2-7; D unresolved. Trimming cost V 0 bases and J 1 base, with 8 bases left between them. Germline CDR1 SGHDT, CDR2 YYEEEE. The CDR3 extends over 14 amino acids.

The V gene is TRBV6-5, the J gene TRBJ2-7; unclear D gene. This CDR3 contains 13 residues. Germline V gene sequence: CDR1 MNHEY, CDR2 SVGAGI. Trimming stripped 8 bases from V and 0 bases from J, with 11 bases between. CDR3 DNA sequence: TGTGCCAGCTCCAGCGTCCCCTCCTACGAGCAGTACTTC. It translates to CASSSVPSYEQYF.

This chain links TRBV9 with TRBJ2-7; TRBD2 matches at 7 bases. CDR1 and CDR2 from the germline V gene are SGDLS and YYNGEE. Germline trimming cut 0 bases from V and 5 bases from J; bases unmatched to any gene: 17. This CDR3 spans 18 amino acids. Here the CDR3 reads CASSVAGGGDRAQNEQYF. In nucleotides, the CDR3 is TGTGCCAGCAGCGTAGCTGGGGGAGGGGACCGGGCCCAGAACGAGCAGTACTTC.

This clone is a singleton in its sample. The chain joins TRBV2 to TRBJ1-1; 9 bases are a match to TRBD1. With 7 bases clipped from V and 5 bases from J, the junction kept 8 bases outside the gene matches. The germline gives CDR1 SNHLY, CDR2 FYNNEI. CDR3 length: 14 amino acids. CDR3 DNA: TGTGCCAGCACCCTCGGACAGGGGAGGACTGAAGCTTTCTTT. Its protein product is CASTLGQGRTEAFF. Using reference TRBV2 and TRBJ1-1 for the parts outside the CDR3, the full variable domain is EPEVTQTPSHQVTQMGQEVILRCVPISNHLYFYWYRQILGQKVEFLVSFYNNEISEKSEIFDDQFSVERPDGSNFTLKIRSTKLEDSAMYFCASTLGQGRTEAFFGQGTRLTVV.

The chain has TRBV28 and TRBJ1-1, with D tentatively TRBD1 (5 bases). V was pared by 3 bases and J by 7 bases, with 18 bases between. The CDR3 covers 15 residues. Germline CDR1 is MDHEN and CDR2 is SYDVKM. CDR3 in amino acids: CASSLDNREAGEAFF. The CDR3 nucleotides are TGTGCCAGCAGTTTGGACAACCGGGAGGCGGGTGAAGCTTTCTTT.

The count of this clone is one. Here the CDR3 DNA reads TGTGCCAGCAGCTTAACGGTGGGACAGCACTCTGGGGCCAACGTCCTGACTTTC. This codes for CASSLTVGQHSGANVLTF. V usage is TRBV7-3 and J usage is TRBJ2-6; 7 positions agree with TRBD1. CDR1 and CDR2 from the germline V gene are SGHTA and FQGTGA. The V gene end was trimmed by 0 bases and the J gene end by 0 bases; junction bases not matched to a gene: 5. This CDR3 comprises 18 residues. Filled out from reference TRBV7-3 and TRBJ2-6, the complete variable domain reads GAGVSQTPSNKVTEKGKYVELRCDPISGHTALYWYRQSLGQGPEFLIYFQGTGAADDSGLPNDRFFAVRPEGSVSTLKIQRTERGDSAVYLCASSLTVGQHSGANVLTFGAGSRLTVL.

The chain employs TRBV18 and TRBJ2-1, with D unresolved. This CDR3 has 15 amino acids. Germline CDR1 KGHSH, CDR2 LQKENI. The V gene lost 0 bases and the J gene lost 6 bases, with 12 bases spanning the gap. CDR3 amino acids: CASSPPGWYVNEQFF. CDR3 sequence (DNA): TGTGCCAGCTCACCACCGGGATGGTACGTCAATGAGCAGTTCTTC.

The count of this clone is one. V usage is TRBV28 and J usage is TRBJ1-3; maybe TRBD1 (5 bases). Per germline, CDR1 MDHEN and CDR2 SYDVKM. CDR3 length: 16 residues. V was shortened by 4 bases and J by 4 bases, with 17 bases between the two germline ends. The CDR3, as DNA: TGTGCCAGCAGTTCCCCCTACCGGGACCGAGGAAACACCATATATTTT. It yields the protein CASSSPYRDRGNTIYF.

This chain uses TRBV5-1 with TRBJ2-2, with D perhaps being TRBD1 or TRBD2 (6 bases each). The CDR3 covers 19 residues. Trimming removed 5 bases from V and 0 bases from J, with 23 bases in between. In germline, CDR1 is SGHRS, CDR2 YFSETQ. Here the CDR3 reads CASRNDYKGGKTNTGELFF. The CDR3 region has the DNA TGCGCCAGCAGAAATGATTATAAAGGGGGGAAAACGAACACCGGGGAGCTGTTTTTT.

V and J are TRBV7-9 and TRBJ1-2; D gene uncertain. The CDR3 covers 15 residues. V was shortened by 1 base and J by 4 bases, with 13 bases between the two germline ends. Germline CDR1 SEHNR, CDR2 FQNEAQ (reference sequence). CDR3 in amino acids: CASSLEFSAIYGYTF. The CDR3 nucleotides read TGTGCCAGCAGCTTAGAGTTCAGCGCTATCTATGGCTACACCTTC.

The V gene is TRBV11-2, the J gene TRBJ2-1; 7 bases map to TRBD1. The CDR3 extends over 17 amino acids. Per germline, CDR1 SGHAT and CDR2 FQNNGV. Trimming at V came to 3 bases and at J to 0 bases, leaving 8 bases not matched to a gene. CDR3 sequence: CASSLMPGQSSYNEQFF. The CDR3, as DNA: TGTGCCAGCAGCTTGATGCCGGGACAGAGCTCCTACAATGAGCAGTTCTTC.

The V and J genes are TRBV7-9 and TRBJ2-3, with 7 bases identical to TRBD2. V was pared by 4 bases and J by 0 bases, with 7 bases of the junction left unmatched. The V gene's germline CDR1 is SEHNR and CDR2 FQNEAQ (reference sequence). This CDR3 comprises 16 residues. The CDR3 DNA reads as TGTGCCAGCAGCTGGAGCGCGGGGGTAAGCACAGATACGCAGTATTTT. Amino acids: CASSWSAGVSTDTQYF.

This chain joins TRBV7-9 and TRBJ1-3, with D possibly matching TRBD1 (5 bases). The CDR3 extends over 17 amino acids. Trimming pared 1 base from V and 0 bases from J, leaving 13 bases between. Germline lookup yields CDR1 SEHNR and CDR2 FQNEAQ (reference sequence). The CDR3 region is CASSLGNRPLSGNTIYF. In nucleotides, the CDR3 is TGTGCCAGCAGCTTAGGAAACAGGCCCCTCTCTGGAAACACCATATATTTT. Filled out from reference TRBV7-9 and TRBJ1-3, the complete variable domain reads DTGVSQNPRHKITKRGQNVTFRCDPISEHNRLYWYRQTLGQGPEFLTYFQNEAQLEKSRLLSDRFSAERPKGSFSTLEIQRTEQGDSAMYLCASSLGNRPLSGNTIYFGEGSWLTVV.